These 15 T cell receptor beta chains came from one sample sequenced in a study of Graves' ophthalmopathy and Graves' hyperthyroidism. CDR3 regions of TCR beta were amplified from RNA transcripts. A first-round RT-PCR used HTBI primers, followed by a second-round multiplex PCR. TCRdb fed the multiplex PCR reads into MiXCR, producing one record per CDR3 protein. In the table there are approximately 480,000 distinct CDR3 sequences, over 13% of which are singletons. Sequenced sample: blood. These receptors all come from a woman in her twenties or thirties with Graves' ophthalmopathy.

Points on this clonotype: A read error may account for a junction end that differs from germline. The chain couples TRBV28 to TRBJ2-2; D is possibly TRBD2 (5 bases). This CDR3 has 15 residues. Germline V lookup: CDR1 MDHEN, CDR2 SYDVKM. The CDR3 DNA reads TGTGCCAGCAGTTACTTAATGGTCGGCTCCGGGGATCTGTTTTTT. This gives the protein CASSYLMVGSGDLFF.

This clonotype has at least ten counts. V gene TRBV10-3 combines with J gene TRBJ1-5; D not certain. The CDR3 loop spans 16 amino acids. Germline V gene sequence: CDR1 ENHRY, CDR2 SYGVKD. V was pared by 2 bases and J by 7 bases, with 18 bases between. The CDR3 DNA follows: TGTGCCATCAGTGAGATGGGCCCAGTCAGTCCACAGCCCCAGCATTTT. Protein sequence: CAISEMGPVSPQPQHF.

V is TRBV18 and J is TRBJ2-2; no definite D call. The ends were cut back, 3 bases at V and 3 bases at J, with 8 bases in the middle. CDR1 KGHSH and CDR2 LQKENI come from the germline V gene. This CDR3 region has 14 residues. CDR3 nucleotides: TGTGCCAGCTCACCCTTCCCGGACACCGGGGAGCTGTTTTTT. Protein sequence: CASSPFPDTGELFF.

This clonotype appeared many times. The chain couples TRBV6-4 to TRBJ1-2; TRBD1 matches at 10 bases. V was clipped by 6 bases and J by 3 bases; unmatched bases: 16. The CDR3 covers 18 residues. The germline gives CDR1 MRHNA, CDR2 SNTAGT. CDR3 DNA sequence: TGTGCCAGCAGAGACCCCCGGACAGGGGGAACCGGAGACTATGGCTACACCTTC. Translating gives CASRDPRTGGTGDYGYTF.

This clonotype has a count of ten or more. The chain has TRBV12-3 or TRBV12-4 and TRBJ1-1; D perhaps matches TRBD1 (5 bases). This CDR3 region has 13 residues. The ends were cut back, 6 bases at V and 0 bases at J, with 8 bases in the middle. The CDR3 DNA is TGTGCCAGCAGACGGGACCTGAACACTGAAGCTTTCTTT. Its translation is CASRRDLNTEAFF.

The genes are TRBV30 and TRBJ1-2; D unclear. Trimming shortened V by 1 base and J by 4 bases, and 16 bases separated the two germline ends. The germline V gene encodes CDR1 GTSNPN and CDR2 SVGIG (reference sequence). The CDR3 runs 15 residues. The CDR3 DNA follows: TGTGCCTGGAGTGCCTCAATATACCGGAGCTATGGCTACACCTTC. This gives the protein CAWSASIYRSYGYTF.

This clonotype was detected many times. The V gene is TRBV7-8, the J gene TRBJ2-2, with 10 bases that match TRBD1. Germline lookup yields CDR1 SGHVS and CDR2 FQNEAQ. V was clipped by 1 base and J by 6 bases; unmatched bases: 2. This CDR3 has 15 amino acids. CDR3 loop: CASSLGDRGSGELFF. CDR3 coding DNA: TGTGCCAGCAGCTTAGGGGACAGGGGATCCGGGGAGCTGTTTTTT.

There are many counts of this clonotype. The rearrangement links TRBV25-1 to TRBJ2-2, with 7 bases fitting TRBD2. This CDR3 has 15 amino acids. Germline CDR1 and CDR2: MGHDK and SYGVNS. V was clipped by 4 bases and J by 4 bases; unmatched bases: 6. This CDR3 is CASSGWGGSTGELFF. CDR3 coding DNA: TGTGCCAGCAGTGGGTGGGGAGGGTCCACCGGGGAGCTGTTTTTT.

This clonotype was seen at least ten times. The rearrangement joins TRBV2 to TRBJ1-1; 7 nucleotides align to TRBD1. This CDR3 spans 14 amino acids. The V gene end was trimmed by 7 bases and the J gene end by 4 bases; junction bases not matched to a gene: 9. Germline V gives CDR1 SNHLY, CDR2 FYNNEI. The CDR3 loop reads CASKVGRGGTEAFF. Written as DNA, the CDR3 is TGTGCCAGCAAGGTGGGCAGGGGGGGCACTGAAGCTTTCTTT.

This clonotype was found many times. V and J are TRBV6-1 and TRBJ1-5, with D perhaps TRBD1 (6 bases). Trimming cost V 5 bases and J 5 bases, with 16 bases left between them. The CDR3 is made up of 15 amino acids. Germline CDR1 and CDR2: MNHNS and SASEGT. CDR3 amino acids: CASSPFSGGDQPQHF. In nucleotides, the CDR3 is TGTGCCAGCAGTCCATTTTCGGGGGGCGATCAGCCCCAGCATTTT.

As for this clonotype: Just one base apart from a much larger clone, this may be a read error. V is TRBV6-1 and J is TRBJ2-5; unclear D gene. Per the germline V gene, CDR1 is MNHNS and CDR2 is SASEGT. This CDR3 spans 14 amino acids. Between the trimmed V and J ends, which lost 6 bases and 0 bases, there was a span of 11 bases. In DNA form, the CDR3 reads TGTGCCAGCAGCTCACTGGGCTACCAAGAGACCCAGTACTTC. Translated: CASSSLGYQETQYF.

This clonotype was recorded a few times. This rearrangement joins TRBV30 to TRBJ2-7; D ambiguous. V was cut by 1 base and J by 2 bases, with 6 bases left in between. Germline V gene data show CDR1 as GTSNPN and CDR2 as SVGIG (reference sequence). The CDR3 runs to 12 residues. CDR3 sequence reads: CAWSGGPYEQYF. The CDR3, as DNA: TGTGCCTGGAGTGGAGGCCCCTACGAGCAGTACTTC.

This clonotype occurred many times. The rearrangement uses TRBV10-3 and TRBJ2-7, with D maybe TRBD2 (6 bases). The V gene lost 4 bases and the J gene lost 7 bases, with 17 bases spanning the gap. The germline gives CDR1 ENHRY, CDR2 SYGVKD. This CDR3 region has 14 residues. The CDR3 here is CAISAGLARWEQYF. DNA for the CDR3: TGTGCCATCAGTGCGGGACTGGCCCGCTGGGAGCAGTACTTC.

The chain recombines TRBV4-2 with TRBJ1-6; TRBD1 agrees at 7 bases. J gave up 7 bases and V 0 bases, and 9 bases lay outside the gene matches. Per germline, CDR1 LGHNA and CDR2 YNFKEQ. The CDR3 sequence is 17 residues long. The CDR3 loop is CASSQEGRGRGNSPLHF. The DNA of the CDR3 is TGTGCCAGCAGCCAAGAGGGGAGGGGGCGCGGGAATTCACCCCTCCACTTT.

This clonotype was counted many times. This chain connects TRBV28 to TRBJ1-5, with 7 bases that match TRBD1. The CDR3 loop spans 16 amino acids. V trimming: 5 bases; J trimming: 5 bases; junction bases outside the gene matches: 12. Per the germline V gene, CDR1 is MDHEN and CDR2 is SYDVKM. This CDR3 reads CASSDTGTDDDQPQHF. The CDR3 coding sequence is TGTGCCAGCAGTGATACCGGGACAGATGATGATCAGCCCCAGCATTTT.